This TCR beta chain was identified in a study of follicular helper T cells after annual influenza vaccination. Study outcomes and limitations: Day 7 ICOS+CD38+ clones later appeared mostly in ICOS-CD38- cTfh. Just roughly 10-23% of cells analyzed had recovered productive TCRB sequences.

The CDR3 is 16 amino acids. Germline assignment: CDR1 SGHTA and CDR2 FQGNSA. The ends lost 5 bases at V and 4 bases at J; junction bases unmatched: 10. Comment on this clone: No antigen is known for it.

Time point of the sample: 2014-2015 season, 7 days after vaccination. Vaccine contraindications, substance abuse, HIV/AIDS, active malignancy and active illness excluded donors. Using immunoSEQ multiplex PCR, the repertoire was profiled, and TCRdb retains in-frame clones only, with some absent. The sample has some 15,000 clones, approximately 84% seen once. This chain joins TRBV7-2 and TRBJ2-3; 9 bases fit TRBD2. The receptor was isolated from an adult who received the influenza vaccine. The input for sequencing was CXCR5+ CD38- circulating T follicular helper cells from blood, taken 7 days after influenza vaccination. Sample subset: circulating Tfh, non-naive CD4+CXCR5+PD-1+ (ICOS+CD38+ or ICOS-CD38-). In nucleotides, the CDR3 is TGTGCCAGCAGCCCCCTGGGCGGGAGGGCCCCAGATACGCAGTATTTT. As protein: CASSPLGGRAPDTQYF. The full variable domain, its missing parts supplied by reference TRBV7-2 and TRBJ2-3, is GAGVSQSPSNKVTEKGKDVELRCDPISGHTALYWYRQSLGQGLEFLIYFQGNSAPDKSGLPSDRFSAERTGGSVSTLTIQRTQQEDSAVYLCASSPLGGRAPDTQYFGPGTRLTVL.